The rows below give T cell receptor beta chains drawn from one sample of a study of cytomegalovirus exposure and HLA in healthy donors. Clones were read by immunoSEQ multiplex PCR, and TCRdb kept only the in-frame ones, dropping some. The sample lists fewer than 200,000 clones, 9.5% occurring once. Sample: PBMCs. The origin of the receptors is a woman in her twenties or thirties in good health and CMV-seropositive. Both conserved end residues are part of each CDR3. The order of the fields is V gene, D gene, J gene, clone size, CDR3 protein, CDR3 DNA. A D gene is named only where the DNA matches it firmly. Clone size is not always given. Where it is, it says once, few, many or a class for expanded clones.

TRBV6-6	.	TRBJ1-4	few	CASSYLGQNNEKLFF	TGTGCCAGCAGTTACCTCGGACAGAATAATGAAAAACTGTTTTTT
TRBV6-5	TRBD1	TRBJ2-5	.	CASSQGVGQGQTQYF	TGTGCCAGCAGCCAAGGAGTGGGACAGGGGCAGACCCAGTACTTC
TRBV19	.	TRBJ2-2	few	CASSPLRRDTLTGELFF	TGTGCCAGTAGTCCCCTCCGCCGGGATACCCTCACCGGGGAGCTGTTTTTT
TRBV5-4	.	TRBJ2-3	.	CASSLEKKAEEYF	TGTGCCAGCAGCTTGGAGAAGAAGGCAGAGGAGTATTTT
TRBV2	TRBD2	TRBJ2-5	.	CASRGLAGVRRETQYF	TGTGCCAGCAGGGGACTAGCGGGAGTGCGGCGAGAGACCCAGTACTTC
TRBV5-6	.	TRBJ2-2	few	CASSLVMAGELFF	TGTGCCAGCAGCTTGGTCATGGCAGGGGAGCTGTTTTTT
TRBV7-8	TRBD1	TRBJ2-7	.	CASSSGTGIYEQYF	TGTGCCAGCAGCTCCGGGACAGGGATCTACGAGCAGTACTTC
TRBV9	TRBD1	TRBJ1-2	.	CASRHRDSSPNYGYTF	TGTGCCAGCAGGCACCGGGACAGTTCTCCTAACTATGGCTACACCTTC
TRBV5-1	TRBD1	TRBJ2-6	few	CASTPKGQGASGANVLTF	TGCGCCAGCACCCCTAAGGGACAGGGGGCATCTGGGGCCAACGTCCTGACTTTC
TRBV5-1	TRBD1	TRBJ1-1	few	CASSPGQGIIDTEAFF	TGCGCCAGCAGTCCAGGACAGGGGATTATTGACACTGAAGCTTTCTTT
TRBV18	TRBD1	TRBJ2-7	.	CASSPQTGTYEQYF	TGTGCCAGCTCACCTCAGACAGGGACCTACGAGCAGTACTTC
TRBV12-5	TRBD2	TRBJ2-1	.	CASGSGSSYNEQFF	TGTGCTAGTGGAAGCGGGAGCTCCTACAATGAGCAGTTCTTC
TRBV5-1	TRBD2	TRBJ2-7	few	CASSLDVGLAGGLVYEQYF	TGCGCCAGCAGCTTGGACGTGGGACTAGCGGGAGGGCTCGTCTACGAGCAGTACTTC
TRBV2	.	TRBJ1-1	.	CASSRDYNTEAFF	TGTGCCAGCAGTCGAGATTACAACACTGAAGCTTTCTTT
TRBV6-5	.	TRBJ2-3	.	CASSYDGTYSTDTQYF	TGTGCCAGCAGTTACGACGGGACTTATAGCACAGATACGCAGTATTTT
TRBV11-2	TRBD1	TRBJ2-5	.	CASSLVGQAGETQYF	TGTGCCAGCAGCTTAGTCGGACAGGCGGGAGAGACCCAGTACTTC
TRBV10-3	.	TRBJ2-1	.	CAISVTGSDNEQFF	TGTGCCATCAGTGTAACCGGCAGCGACAATGAGCAGTTCTTC
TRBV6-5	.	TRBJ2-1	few	CASSYPEQFF	TGTGCCAGCAGTTATCCGGAGCAGTTCTTC
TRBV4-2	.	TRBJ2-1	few	CASSQVRETYNEQFF	TGTGCCAGCAGCCAAGTCAGGGAAACCTACAATGAGCAGTTCTTC
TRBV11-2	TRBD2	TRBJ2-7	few	CASSSGGTPGNEQYF	TGTGCCAGCAGCTCGGGGGGGACCCCGGGGAACGAGCAGTACTTC
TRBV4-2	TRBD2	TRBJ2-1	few	CASSRGGSYNEQFF	TGTGCCAGTAGCCGCGGGGGCTCCTACAATGAGCAGTTCTTC
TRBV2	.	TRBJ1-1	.	CASSAGVRTEAFF	TGTGCCAGCAGTGCAGGGGTAAGGACTGAAGCTTTCTTT
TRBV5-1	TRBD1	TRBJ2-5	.	CASSLTGTGEETQYF	TGCGCCAGCAGCTTAACCGGGACAGGGGAAGAGACCCAGTACTTC
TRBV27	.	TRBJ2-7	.	CASSGLYTYEQYF	TGTGCCAGCAGCGGACTGTATACCTACGAGCAGTACTTC
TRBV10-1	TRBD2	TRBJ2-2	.	CASSESLLAANTGELFF	TGCGCCAGCAGTGAGTCATTACTAGCGGCAAACACCGGGGAGCTGTTTTTT
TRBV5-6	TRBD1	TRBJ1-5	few	CASGQGTFQPQHF	TGTGCCAGCGGACAGGGGACATTCCAGCCCCAGCATTTT
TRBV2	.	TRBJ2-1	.	CASSYTSYEQFF	TGTGCCAGCAGTTATACTAGCTATGAGCAGTTCTTC
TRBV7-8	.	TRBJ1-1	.	CASILAGDTEAFF	TGTGCCAGCATATTGGCCGGGGACACTGAAGCTTTCTTT
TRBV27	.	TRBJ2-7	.	CASSDDSYEQYF	TGTGCCAGCAGTGACGACAGCTACGAGCAGTACTTC
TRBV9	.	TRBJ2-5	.	CASSVASQRFQETQYF	TGTGCCAGCAGCGTAGCTTCCCAGAGGTTCCAAGAGACCCAGTACTTC
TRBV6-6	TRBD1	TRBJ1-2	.	CASSTGTGGDRYGYTF	TGTGCCAGCAGTACCGGGACAGGGGGCGATCGTTATGGCTACACCTTC
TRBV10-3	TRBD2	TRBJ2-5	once	CAISEPEGSGNGWRETQYF	TGTGCCATCAGTGAGCCGGAGGGTAGCGGGAACGGATGGAGAGAGACCCAGTACTTC
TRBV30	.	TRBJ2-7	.	CAWKRAESYEQYF	TGTGCCTGGAAGCGGGCCGAATCCTACGAGCAGTACTTC
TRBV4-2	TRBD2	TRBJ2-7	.	CASSQVASGGSYEQYF	TGTGCCAGCAGCCAAGTTGCTAGCGGGGGTTCCTACGAGCAGTACTTC
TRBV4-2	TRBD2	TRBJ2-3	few	CASSQDKREGVDTQYF	TGTGCCAGCAGCCAAGATAAGCGGGAAGGGGTAGATACGCAGTATTTT
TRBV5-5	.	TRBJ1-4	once	CASSLGALANEKLFF	TGTGCCAGCAGCTTGGGTGCCCTAGCCAATGAAAAACTGTTTTTT
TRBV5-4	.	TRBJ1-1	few	CASSPTLNTEAFF	TGTGCCAGCAGCCCCACATTGAACACTGAAGCTTTCTTT
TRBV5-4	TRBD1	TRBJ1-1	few	CASSFRGQNTEAFF	TGTGCCAGCAGCTTTAGGGGGCAGAACACCGAAGCTTTCTTT
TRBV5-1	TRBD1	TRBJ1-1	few	CASSSGQGRMNTEAFF	TGCGCCAGCAGCTCCGGACAGGGGCGAATGAACACTGAAGCTTTCTTT
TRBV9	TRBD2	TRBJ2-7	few	CASSVGWSLAGVSYEQYF	TGTGCCAGCAGCGTAGGGTGGTCACTAGCGGGCGTATCCTACGAGCAGTACTTC